The clone carrying this T cell receptor beta chain was seen ten or more times. The antigen is undetermined. The data stem from a study of T cells in Graves' hyperthyroidism and ophthalmopathy. In making diagnoses, clinical symptoms, serum thyroxine and TRAb, thyroid ultrasound and orbital computed tomography were all used. Study-level points and caveats: Most thyroid clonotypes expanded above 0.001 appeared in blood too.

There are 14 residues in the CDR3. V was trimmed by 3 bases and J by 3 bases, leaving 9 bases between them. CDR1 SGHTA and CDR2 FQGNSA come from the germline V gene. TCR beta CDR3 sequences were amplified from RNA transcripts. TCR CDR3 underwent first-round RT-PCR with the HTBI primer set. One entry per CDR3 protein, called by TCRdb with MiXCR from the multiplex PCR reads. Of around 600,000 distinct CDR3 sequences listed, about 14% were seen once; the top ten hold 9.5% to 15%. The source of this sequence is a woman aged 50 to 65 with Graves' ophthalmopathy. Source material: blood. The chain links TRBV7-2 to TRBJ1-3, with D possibly being TRBD1 (6 bases). The CDR3 spells CASSFRQVGNTIYF. The CDR3 DNA reads TGTGCCAGCAGCTTCCGACAGGTTGGAAACACCATATATTTT.